The entry below describes one T cell receptor (beta chain). Its target is unknown. One entry per CDR3 protein results from TCRdb running MiXCR on the 5' RACE reads. The data hold 620,000 or so distinct CDR3 sequences, with approximately 13% observed a single time. Trimming cost V 0 bases and J 8 bases, with 20 bases left between them. The CDR3 runs to 16 residues. The germline gives CDR1 SGHDT, CDR2 YYEEEE. This record comes from a study of T cells after yellow fever vaccination. Looking at the study overall: When fractions had low cell numbers, they were prepared with SMART-Seq v4 Ultra Low Input.

General study points: The secondary response peaked faster, at day 5 versus 15, but was weaker. Post-booster repertoires contained most primary-vaccination clones again (approximately 95% CD4, roughly 91% CD8).

Sequences were derived from PBMCs, sampled on the day of the yellow fever booster vaccination. This chain uses TRBV5-6 with TRBJ1-2; TRBD1 might be the D (5 bases). The clonotype was recovered from a man under 40 who received the YFV17D yellow fever vaccine. The CDR3 loop reads CASSLGGDGFILGYTF. The CDR3 DNA reads TGTGCCAGCAGCTTGGGAGGGGACGGCTTCATCCTCGGCTACACCTTC. The whole variable domain, filled in from reference TRBV5-6 and TRBJ1-2, reads DAGVTQSPTHLIKTRGQQVTLRCSPKSGHDTVSWYQQALGQGPQFIFQYYEEEERQRGNFPDRFSGHQFPNYSSELNVNALLLGDSALYLCASSLGGDGFILGYTFGSGTRLTVV.